This T cell receptor beta chain was documented in a study of T cell responses to AZD1222 COVID-19 vaccine. Some clones are missing from TCRdb's copy, which holds only in-frame ones; the method was immunoSEQ multiplex PCR. The sample includes roughly 150,000 clones, about nine tenths of them seen just once. Trimming removed 2 bases at V and 4 bases at J, with 10 bases between. The CDR3 contains 14 residues. Germline V gives CDR1 SGHRS, CDR2 YFSETQ. The rearrangement uses TRBV5-1 and TRBJ2-1; D remains ambiguous. Sequencing was performed on peripheral blood, taken on day 0 of AZD1222 vaccination. The sequence was collected from an adult in good health. This CDR3 reads CASSLRADYNEQFF. The CDR3 nucleotides are TGCGCCAGCAGCTTAAGGGCAGATTACAATGAGCAGTTCTTC.